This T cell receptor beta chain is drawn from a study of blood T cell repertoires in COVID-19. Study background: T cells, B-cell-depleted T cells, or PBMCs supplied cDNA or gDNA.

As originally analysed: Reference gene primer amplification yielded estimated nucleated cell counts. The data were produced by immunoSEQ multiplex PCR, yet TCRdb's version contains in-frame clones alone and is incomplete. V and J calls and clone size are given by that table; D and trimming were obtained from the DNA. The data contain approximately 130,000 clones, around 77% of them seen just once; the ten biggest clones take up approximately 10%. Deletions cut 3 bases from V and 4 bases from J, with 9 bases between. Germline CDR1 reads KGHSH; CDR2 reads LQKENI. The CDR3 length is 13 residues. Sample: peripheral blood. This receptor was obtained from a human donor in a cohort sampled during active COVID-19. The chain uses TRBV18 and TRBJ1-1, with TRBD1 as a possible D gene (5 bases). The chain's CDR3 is CASSPSQGTEAFF. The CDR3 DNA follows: TGTGCCAGCTCACCCTCCCAGGGCACTGAAGCTTTCTTT.